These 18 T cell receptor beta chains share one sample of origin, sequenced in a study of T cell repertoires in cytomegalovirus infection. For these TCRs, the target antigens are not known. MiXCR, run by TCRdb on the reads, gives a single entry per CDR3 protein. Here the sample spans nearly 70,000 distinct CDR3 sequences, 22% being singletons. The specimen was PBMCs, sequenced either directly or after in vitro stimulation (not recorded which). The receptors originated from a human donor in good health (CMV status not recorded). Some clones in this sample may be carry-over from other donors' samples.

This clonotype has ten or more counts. The CDR3 DNA sequence: TGTGCCAGCAGCTCGGGACGGTTTAATCAGCCCCAGCATTTT. As protein: CASSSGRFNQPQHF. The rearrangement links TRBV7-2 to TRBJ1-5; D is perhaps TRBD1 (5 bases). Germline CDR1 reads SGHTA; CDR2 reads FQGNSA. The CDR3 is 14 amino acids. V lost 4 bases and J lost 4, with 11 bases in between.

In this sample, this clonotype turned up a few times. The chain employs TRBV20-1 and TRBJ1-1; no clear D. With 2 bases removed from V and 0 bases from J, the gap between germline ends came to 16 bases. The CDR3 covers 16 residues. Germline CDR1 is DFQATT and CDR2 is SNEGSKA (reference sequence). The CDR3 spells CSARPHLAIMNTEAFF. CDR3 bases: TGCAGTGCTAGACCCCACTTGGCGATAATGAACACTGAAGCTTTCTTT.

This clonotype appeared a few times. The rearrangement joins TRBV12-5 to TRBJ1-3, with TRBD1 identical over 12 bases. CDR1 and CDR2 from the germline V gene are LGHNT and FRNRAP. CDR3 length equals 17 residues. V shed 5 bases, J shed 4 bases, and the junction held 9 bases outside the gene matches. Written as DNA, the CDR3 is TGTGCTAGTGGTACCCTCGGGACAGGGGGCCGAGGAAACACCATATATTTT. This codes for CASGTLGTGGRGNTIYF.

CDR3 sequence: CASSLSRINQPQHF. Written as DNA, the CDR3 is TGTGCCAGCAGTTTAAGCAGAATCAATCAGCCCCAGCATTTT. V usage is TRBV12-3 or TRBV12-4 and J usage is TRBJ1-5, with D hard to call. The CDR3 loop spans 14 amino acids. Trimming shortened V by 2 bases and J by 3 bases, and 8 bases separated the two germline ends.

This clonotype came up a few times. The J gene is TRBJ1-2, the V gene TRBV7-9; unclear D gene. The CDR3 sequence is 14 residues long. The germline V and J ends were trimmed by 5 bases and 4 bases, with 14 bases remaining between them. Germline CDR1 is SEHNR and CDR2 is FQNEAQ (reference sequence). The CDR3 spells CASSLNAAAYGYTF. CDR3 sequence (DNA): TGTGCCAGCAGCCTTAATGCAGCGGCCTATGGCTACACCTTC.

The DNA for the CDR3 is TGTGCCAGCAGTTGGGGGGCCTCTCCTCGGGAGCAGTACGTC. Amino acids: CASSWGASPREQYV. This sequence joins TRBV28 and TRBJ2-7, with D perhaps given as TRBD1 or TRBD2 (6 bases each). The CDR3 runs to 14 residues. V shed 4 bases and J shed 7 bases, with 17 bases lying between them. Per the germline V gene, CDR1 is MDHEN and CDR2 is SYDVKM.

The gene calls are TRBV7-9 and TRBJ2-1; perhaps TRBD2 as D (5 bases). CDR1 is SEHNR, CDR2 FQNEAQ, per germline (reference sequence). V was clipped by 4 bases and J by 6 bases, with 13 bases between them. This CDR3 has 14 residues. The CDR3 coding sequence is TGTGCCAGCAGCTCAACTAGGACCCTCAATGAGCAGTTCTTC. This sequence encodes CASSSTRTLNEQFF.

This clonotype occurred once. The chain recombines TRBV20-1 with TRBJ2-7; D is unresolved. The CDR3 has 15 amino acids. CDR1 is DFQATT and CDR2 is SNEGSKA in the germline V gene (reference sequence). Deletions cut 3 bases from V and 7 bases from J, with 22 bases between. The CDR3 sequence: CSASTEGITKKEQYF. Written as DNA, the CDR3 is TGCAGTGCTAGTACGGAAGGTATAACGAAAAAGGAGCAGTACTTC.

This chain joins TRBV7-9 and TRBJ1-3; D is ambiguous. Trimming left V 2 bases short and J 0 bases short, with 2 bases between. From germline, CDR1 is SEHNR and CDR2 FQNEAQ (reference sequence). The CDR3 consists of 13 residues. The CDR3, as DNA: TGTGCCAGCAGCTTAAACTCTGGAAACACCATATATTTT. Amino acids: CASSLNSGNTIYF. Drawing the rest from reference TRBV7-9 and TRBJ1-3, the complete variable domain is DTGVSQNPRHKITKRGQNVTFRCDPISEHNRLYWYRQTLGQGPEFLTYFQNEAQLEKSRLLSDRFSAERPKGSFSTLEIQRTEQGDSAMYLCASSLNSGNTIYFGEGSWLTVV.

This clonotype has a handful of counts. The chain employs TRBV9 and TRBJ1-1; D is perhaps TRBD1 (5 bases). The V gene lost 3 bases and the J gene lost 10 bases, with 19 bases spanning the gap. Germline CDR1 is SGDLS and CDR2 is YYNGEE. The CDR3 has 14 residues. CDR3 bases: TGTGCCAGCAGCGCGGAAGGGTGGGGCAGGAGAGCTTTCTTT. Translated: CASSAEGWGRRAFF.

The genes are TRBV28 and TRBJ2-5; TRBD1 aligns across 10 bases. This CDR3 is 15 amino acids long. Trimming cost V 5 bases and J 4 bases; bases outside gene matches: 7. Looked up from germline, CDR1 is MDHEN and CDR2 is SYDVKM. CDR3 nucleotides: TGTGCCAGCAGTGTACCGGGACAGGGGCCAGAGACCCAGTACTTC. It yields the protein CASSVPGQGPETQYF.

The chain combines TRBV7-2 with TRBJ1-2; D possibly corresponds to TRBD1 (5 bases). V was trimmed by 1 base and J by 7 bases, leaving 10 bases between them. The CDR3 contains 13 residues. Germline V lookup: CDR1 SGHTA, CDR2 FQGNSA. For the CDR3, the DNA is TGTGCCAGCAGCTTAGACAGGCGGAGTGGCTACACCTTC. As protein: CASSLDRRSGYTF.

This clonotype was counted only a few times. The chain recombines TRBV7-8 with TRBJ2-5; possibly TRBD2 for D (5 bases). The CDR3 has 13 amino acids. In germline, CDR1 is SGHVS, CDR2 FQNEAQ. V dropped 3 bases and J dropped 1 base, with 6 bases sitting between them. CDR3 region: CASSFGLQETQYF. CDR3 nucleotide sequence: TGTGCCAGCAGCTTTGGACTCCAAGAGACCCAGTACTTC.

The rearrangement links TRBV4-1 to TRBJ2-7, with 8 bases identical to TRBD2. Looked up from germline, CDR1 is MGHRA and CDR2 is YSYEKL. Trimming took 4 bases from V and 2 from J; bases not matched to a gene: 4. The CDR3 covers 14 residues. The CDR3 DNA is TGCGCCAGCAGCCTGGAGCGGGGGACCTACGAGCAGTACGTC. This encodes CASSLERGTYEQYV.

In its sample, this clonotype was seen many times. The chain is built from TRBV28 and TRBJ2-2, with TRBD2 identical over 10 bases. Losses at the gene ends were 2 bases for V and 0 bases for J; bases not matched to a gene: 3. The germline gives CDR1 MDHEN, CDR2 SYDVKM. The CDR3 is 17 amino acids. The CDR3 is CASSLVAGGTNTGELFF. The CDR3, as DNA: TGTGCCAGCAGTTTAGTAGCGGGAGGCACGAACACCGGGGAGCTGTTTTTT.

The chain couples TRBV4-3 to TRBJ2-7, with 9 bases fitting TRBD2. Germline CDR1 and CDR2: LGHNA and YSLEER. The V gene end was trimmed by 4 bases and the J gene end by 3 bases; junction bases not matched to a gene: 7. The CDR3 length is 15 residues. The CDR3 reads CASSPGTSPIYEQYF. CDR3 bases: TGCGCCAGCAGCCCCGGGACTAGCCCAATCTACGAGCAGTACTTC.

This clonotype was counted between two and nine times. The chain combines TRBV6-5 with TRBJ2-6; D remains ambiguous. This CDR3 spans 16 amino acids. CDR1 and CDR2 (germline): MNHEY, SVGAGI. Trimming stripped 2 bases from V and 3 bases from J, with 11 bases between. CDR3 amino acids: CASSYRAVGGANVLTF. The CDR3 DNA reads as TGTGCCAGCAGTTACCGGGCAGTAGGTGGGGCCAACGTCCTGACTTTC.

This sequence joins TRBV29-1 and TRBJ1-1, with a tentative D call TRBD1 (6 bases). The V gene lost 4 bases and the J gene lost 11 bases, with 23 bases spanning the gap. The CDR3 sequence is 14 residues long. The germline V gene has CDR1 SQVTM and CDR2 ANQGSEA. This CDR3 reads CSVVGADGGIGAFF. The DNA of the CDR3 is TGCAGCGTTGTGGGAGCCGACGGGGGCATAGGGGCTTTCTTT.